This is a list of T cell receptor beta chains from one sample in a study of T cell responses to AZD1222 COVID-19 vaccine. The protocol was immunoSEQ multiplex PCR, while the TCRdb copy is restricted to in-frame clones and leaves out a portion. Of 150,000 or so clones in the sample, approximately 88% were seen once. The sample was peripheral blood, taken on day 0 of AZD1222 vaccination. Receptor source: an adult in good health. Both conserved end residues are part of each CDR3. Each record gives: clone size, V gene, J gene, D gene, CDR3 DNA, CDR3 protein. The D gene is left open where the match is weak. Some rows have no size entry. The others give once, few or many, or a class for an expanded clone.

size: -
V: TRBV30
J: TRBJ2-7
D: -
DNA: TGTGCCTGGAGTGTGTCCCCCTACGAGCAGTACTTC
CDR3: CAWSVSPYEQYF

size: -
V: TRBV4-3
J: TRBJ1-5
D: -
DNA: TGCGCCAGCAGCCAAGGGGGTGATCAGCCCCAGCATTTT
CDR3: CASSQGGDQPQHF

size: once
V: TRBV4-2
J: TRBJ1-2
D: -
DNA: TGTGCCAGCAGCGCCGAGTTAGGGGCCAACTATGGCTACACCTTC
CDR3: CASSAELGANYGYTF

size: -
V: TRBV9
J: TRBJ2-7
D: TRBD2
DNA: TGTGCCAGCAGCCCGGGACTAGCGGGAGGGTCGCGCGAGCAGTACTTC
CDR3: CASSPGLAGGSREQYF

size: -
V: TRBV6-5
J: TRBJ2-7
D: TRBD2
DNA: TGTGCCAGCAGTTACTCGAAGGGCGGGAGGGTTTACGAGCAGTACTTC
CDR3: CASSYSKGGRVYEQYF

size: -
V: TRBV19
J: TRBJ1-2
D: TRBD1
DNA: TGTGCTACCGGGACAGGGGGACTGGATGGCTACACCTTC
CDR3: CATGTGGLDGYTF

size: -
V: TRBV6-5
J: TRBJ1-6
D: -
DNA: TGTGCCAGCAGTAGGGTTTTCAAGGGGAATTCACCCCTCCACTTT
CDR3: CASSRVFKGNSPLHF

size: -
V: TRBV29-1
J: TRBJ2-5
D: -
DNA: TGCAGCGTCCTTGGCCGGACCCTTCTGTCCCAAGAGACCCAGTACTTC
CDR3: CSVLGRTLLSQETQYF

size: -
V: TRBV9
J: TRBJ1-1
D: -
DNA: TGTGCCAGCAGCGTAGTATCAGGATGGAACACTGAAGCTTTCTTT
CDR3: CASSVVSGWNTEAFF

size: -
V: TRBV7-2
J: TRBJ2-2
D: -
DNA: TGTGCCAGCAGCTTACGGGTATCCGGGGAGCTGTTTTTT
CDR3: CASSLRVSGELFF

size: -
V: TRBV30
J: TRBJ2-5
D: -
DNA: TGTGCCTGGAGTGACGCGGCCCAAGAGACCCAGTACTTC
CDR3: CAWSDAAQETQYF

size: -
V: TRBV30
J: TRBJ2-7
D: TRBD2
DNA: TGTGCCTGGAGACCCCAGCGGGAGGCCCCCCCCTACGAGCAGTACTTC
CDR3: CAWRPQREAPPYEQYF

size: once
V: TRBV7-2
J: TRBJ2-7
D: TRBD1
DNA: TGTGCCAGCAGCCAGTCGGACAGGCCCTACGAGCAGTACTTC
CDR3: CASSQSDRPYEQYF

size: -
V: TRBV7-3
J: TRBJ2-5
D: -
DNA: TGTGCCAGCAGCTTAACGGGAACCGCGGCCGCCGAGACCCAGTACTTC
CDR3: CASSLTGTAAAETQYF

size: -
V: TRBV2
J: TRBJ1-2
D: -
DNA: TGTGCCAGCAGTGTGGCAGACCTCGGGAGCTACACCTTC
CDR3: CASSVADLGSYTF

size: -
V: TRBV5-1
J: TRBJ1-3
D: -
DNA: TGCGCCAGCGCCACCGGGGACTCTGGAAACACCATATATTTT
CDR3: CASATGDSGNTIYF

size: -
V: TRBV18
J: TRBJ2-2
D: -
DNA: TGTGCCAGCTCGTCTAAGGAGGGGGCCGGTAACACCGGGGAGCTGTTTTTT
CDR3: CASSSKEGAGNTGELFF

size: few
V: TRBV6-4
J: TRBJ1-1
D: TRBD1
DNA: TGTGCCAGCACCCGGGACAGGGGAATCGGTGAAGCTTTCTTT
CDR3: CASTRDRGIGEAFF

size: -
V: TRBV5-1
J: TRBJ2-6
D: -
DNA: TGCGCCAGCAGCTTGGTGGGCTCTGGGGCCAACGTCCTGACTTTC
CDR3: CASSLVGSGANVLTF

size: few
V: TRBV6-5
J: TRBJ1-2
D: TRBD1
DNA: TGTGCCAGCAGTTGGGGGACAGGGAATGGCTACACCTTC
CDR3: CASSWGTGNGYTF

size: -
V: TRBV5-1
J: TRBJ2-1
D: TRBD2
DNA: TGCGCCAGCAGCGGAGCGGGAGCTGGCTACAATGAGCAGTTCTTC
CDR3: CASSGAGAGYNEQFF

size: -
V: TRBV5-5
J: TRBJ1-2
D: -
DNA: TGTGCCAGCAGCTTGCCAGGGGAGGCCCTCAAGGGCTACACCTTC
CDR3: CASSLPGEALKGYTF

size: -
V: TRBV29-1
J: TRBJ1-1
D: -
DNA: TGCAGCGTTGAAAAGGGTGGGGACACTGAAGCTTTCTTT
CDR3: CSVEKGGDTEAFF

size: -
V: TRBV19
J: TRBJ2-3
D: -
DNA: TGTGCCAGTAGTATAGGTTGGACGGGCAATACGCAGTATTTT
CDR3: CASSIGWTGNTQYF

size: -
V: TRBV5-1
J: TRBJ1-2
D: -
DNA: TGCGCCAGCAGCCCCAACCCCGCGAACGGAGGCTACACCTTC
CDR3: CASSPNPANGGYTF

size: -
V: TRBV5-6
J: TRBJ1-2
D: -
DNA: TGTGCCAGCAGCTTTTTCTCACCGGACGGACGCGATGGCTACACCTTC
CDR3: CASSFFSPDGRDGYTF

size: -
V: TRBV7-2
J: TRBJ1-6
D: -
DNA: TGTGCCAGCAGCTTAGCTAACATCGGTTCACCCCTCCACTTT
CDR3: CASSLANIGSPLHF